This T cell receptor beta chain comes out of a study of PD-1 blockade in classical Hodgkin lymphoma. Comments on this clone: Its matching antigen is unknown.

Clones were sequenced by immunoSEQ multiplex PCR, and TCRdb holds only the in-frame ones, with some missing. The table records 17,000 or so clones, around 87% of them present only once. The CDR3 is 15 residues long. Germline assignment: CDR1 SQVTM and CDR2 ANQGSEA. Germline trimming cut 6 bases from V and 2 bases from J; bases unmatched to any gene: 9. Described time point: newly diagnosed, previously untreated cHL patient sample. PBMCs from patients with newly diagnosed, untreated classical Hodgkin lymphoma served as a comparison group for the relapsed/refractory trial patients. Study observations and caveats: Relapsed/refractory patients reportedly had lower baseline diversity than newly diagnosed patients.

The chain employs TRBV29-1 and TRBJ2-2, with 7 bases fitting TRBD1. The origin of this receptor is a human donor with classical Hodgkin lymphoma. Sequencing was done on a sample of peripheral blood mononuclear cells (PBMCs). The chain's CDR3 is CSVNKGGPNTGELFF. The CDR3 coding sequence is TGCAGCGTCAATAAAGGGGGCCCTAACACCGGGGAGCTGTTTTTT.